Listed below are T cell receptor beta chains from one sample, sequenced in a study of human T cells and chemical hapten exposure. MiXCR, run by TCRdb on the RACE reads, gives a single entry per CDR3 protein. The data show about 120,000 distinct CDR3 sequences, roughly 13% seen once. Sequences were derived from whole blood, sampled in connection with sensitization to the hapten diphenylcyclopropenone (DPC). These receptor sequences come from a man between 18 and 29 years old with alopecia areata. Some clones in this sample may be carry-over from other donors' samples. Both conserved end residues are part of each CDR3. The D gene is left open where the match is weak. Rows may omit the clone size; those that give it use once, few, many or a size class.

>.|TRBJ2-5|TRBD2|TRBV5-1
TGCGCCAGCGGAGGGACTAACCAAGAGACCCAGTACTTC
CASGGTNQETQYF
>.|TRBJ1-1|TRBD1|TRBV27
TGTGCCAGTTTAGACAGGGAGAACACTGAAGCTTTCTTT
CASLDRENTEAFF
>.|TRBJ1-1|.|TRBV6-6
TGTGCCAGCAGCCCCCCGGGCGGGGGCACTGAAGCTTTCTTT
CASSPPGGGTEAFF
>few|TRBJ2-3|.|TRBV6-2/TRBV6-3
TGTGCCAGCAGTTATACGGGGGGCGGATTAGAAGATACGCAGTATTTT
CASSYTGGGLEDTQYF
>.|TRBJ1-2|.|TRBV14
TGTGCCAGCAGCCCCATACGCTATGGCTACACCTTC
CASSPIRYGYTF
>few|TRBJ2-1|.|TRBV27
TGTGCCAGCAGTTTACTGGGGGTCGAAGTAAATGAGCAGTTCTTC
CASSLLGVEVNEQFF
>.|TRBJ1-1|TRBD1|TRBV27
TGTGCCAGCAGTCCCGGGACAGGTTGGGAGGGGGACACTGAAGCTTTCTTT
CASSPGTGWEGDTEAFF
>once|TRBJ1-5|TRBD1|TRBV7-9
TGTGCCAGCAGCTCAAACAGGGGAGCTAGCAATCAGCCCCAGCATTTT
CASSSNRGASNQPQHF
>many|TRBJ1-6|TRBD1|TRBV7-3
TGTGCCAGCAGCTTAGGAGACAGGGAAGGTTCACCCCTCCACTTT
CASSLGDREGSPLHF
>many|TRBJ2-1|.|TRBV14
TGTGCCAGCAGCCAAGATCTGGGGGCCCAGAATGAGCAGTTCTTC
CASSQDLGAQNEQFF
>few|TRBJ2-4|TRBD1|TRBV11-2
TGTGCCAGCAGCTTAGATGGGCCCACCGGGACAGGAGTAGCCAAAAACATTCAGTACTTC
CASSLDGPTGTGVAKNIQYF
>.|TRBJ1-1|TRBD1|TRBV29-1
TGCAGCGCCGGGACAGGGCCCTCAGAAGCTTTCTTT
CSAGTGPSEAFF
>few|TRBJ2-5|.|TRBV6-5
TGTGCCAGCAGTTACTCGATAGAGGCGTGGGAGACCCAGTACTTC
CASSYSIEAWETQYF
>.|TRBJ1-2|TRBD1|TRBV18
TGTGCCAGCTCACCAGGAGACAGGGGATATGGCTACACCTTC
CASSPGDRGYGYTF
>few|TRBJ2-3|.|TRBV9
TGTGCCAGCAGCACTACAGACAGAGCTACAGATACGCAGTATTTT
CASSTTDRATDTQYF
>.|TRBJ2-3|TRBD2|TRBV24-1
TGTGCCACCCGCGGGGGGGGAGTTAGAGATACGCAGTATTTT
CATRGGGVRDTQYF
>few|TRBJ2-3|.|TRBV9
TGTGCCAGCAGCGTAGCAGGTTATCGAGGAGATACGCAGTATTTT
CASSVAGYRGDTQYF
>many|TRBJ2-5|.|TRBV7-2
TGTGCCAGCAGCCATCCTAGGGATCAAGAGACCCAGTACTTC
CASSHPRDQETQYF
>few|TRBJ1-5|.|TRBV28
TGTGCCAGCAGTTTCGTGGGGAGTAGCAATCAGCCCCAGCATTTT
CASSFVGSSNQPQHF
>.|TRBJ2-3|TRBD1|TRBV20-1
TGCAGTGCTGACGGTTCCAGGGGGATCACAGATACGCAGTATTTT
CSADGSRGITDTQYF
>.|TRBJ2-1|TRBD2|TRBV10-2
TGCGCCAGCAGTGTAATGGGAGGGGTCGATTACAATGAGCAGTTCTTC
CASSVMGGVDYNEQFF
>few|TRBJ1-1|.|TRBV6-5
TGTGCCAGCAGTTACCGTGAGCCGAACACTGAAGCTTTCTTT
CASSYREPNTEAFF
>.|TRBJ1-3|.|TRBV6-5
TGTGCCAGCAGTTCGACGACACCGGCGGGGGGAAACACCATATATTTT
CASSSTTPAGGNTIYF
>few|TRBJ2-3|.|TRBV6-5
TGTGCCAGCAGCCCCTCGGGGTTCGGAGCAGATACGCAGTATTTT
CASSPSGFGADTQYF
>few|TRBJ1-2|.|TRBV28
TGTGCCAGCAGTCTTTATCAGGGGAAATCGGTCTGGCTTGGTGGCTACACCTTC
CASSLYQGKSVWLGGYTF
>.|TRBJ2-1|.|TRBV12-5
TGTGCTAGTGGTTCGGGATATGAGCAGTTCTTC
CASGSGYEQFF
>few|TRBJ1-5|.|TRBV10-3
TGTGCCATCAGTGAAATACCCCGGGGTACAGGGAGGCAGCCCCAGCATTTT
CAISEIPRGTGRQPQHF
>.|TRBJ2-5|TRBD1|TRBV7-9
TGTGCCAGCAGCCCAAGACAGGGGGCCAGAGAGACCCAGTACTTC
CASSPRQGARETQYF
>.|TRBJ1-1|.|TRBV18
TGTGCCAGCTCACCACCGGCAGGGTCTCTAGAAGCTTTCTTT
CASSPPAGSLEAFF
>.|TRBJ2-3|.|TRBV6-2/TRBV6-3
TGTGCCAGCAGTTACTCGATACTGACGTCAAACATCGTCCGACAGGTCAGCACAGATACGCAGTATTTT
CASSYSILTSNIVRQVSTDTQYF
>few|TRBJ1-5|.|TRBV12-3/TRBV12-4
TGTGCCAGCAGTTTAAGGGGGGGTGGCAATCAGCCCCAGCATTTT
CASSLRGGGNQPQHF
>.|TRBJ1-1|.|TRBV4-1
TGCGCCAGCAGCCAGCCGGTCAGGGGAAACACTGAAGCTTTCTTT
CASSQPVRGNTEAFF
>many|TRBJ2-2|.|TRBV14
TGTGCCAGCAGCCGCCGGGACACCAACACCGGGGAGCTGTTTTTT
CASSRRDTNTGELFF
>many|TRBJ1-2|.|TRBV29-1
TGCAGCGTTGGGGAGCCGGCCAGGGTGTCTGGCTACACCTTC
CSVGEPARVSGYTF
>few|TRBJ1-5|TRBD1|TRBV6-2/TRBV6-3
TGTGCCAGCAATGGACAGGGCAATCAGCCCCAGCATTTT
CASNGQGNQPQHF
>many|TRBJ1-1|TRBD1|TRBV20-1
TGCAGTGCTAGTACAGGGGCTACTGAAGCTTTCTTT
CSASTGATEAFF
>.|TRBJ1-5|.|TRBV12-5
TGTGCTAGTGGACCTGGGCAGGGAGGCCATCAGCCCCAGCATTTT
CASGPGQGGHQPQHF
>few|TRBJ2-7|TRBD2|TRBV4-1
TGCGCCAGCAGCCCGGGACTAGCGGGGGCCTACGAGCAGTACTTC
CASSPGLAGAYEQYF
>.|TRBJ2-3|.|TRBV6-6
TGTGCCAGCACCCCTAACGGGATATCGACAGATACGCAGTATTTT
CASTPNGISTDTQYF
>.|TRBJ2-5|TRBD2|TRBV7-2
TGTGCCAGCAGCTTAGCCCGGGAGACTAGCGGTGCCGTCAGGGACGCCCAGTACTTC
CASSLARETSGAVRDAQYF
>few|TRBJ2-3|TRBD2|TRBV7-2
TGTGCCAGCAGCACAACTAGCGGGCACACAGATACGCAGTATTTT
CASSTTSGHTDTQYF
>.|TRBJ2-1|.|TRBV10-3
TGTGCCGCCGGCAGGGGTTACAATGAGCAGTTCTTC
CAAGRGYNEQFF
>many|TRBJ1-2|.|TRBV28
TGTGCCAGCATCCTGCAGGGCAGGGACGGCTACACCTTC
CASILQGRDGYTF
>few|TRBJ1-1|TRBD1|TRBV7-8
TGTGCCAGCAGCTTCGGTAGGGGCAGGGGGCAGTGGGATTCTGAAGCTTTCTTT
CASSFGRGRGQWDSEAFF
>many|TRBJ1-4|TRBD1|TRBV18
TGTGCCAGCTCACCATTACGGACAGGATCTGCAACTAATGAAAAACTGTTTTTT
CASSPLRTGSATNEKLFF
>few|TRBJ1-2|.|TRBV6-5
TGTGCCAGCAGTAAAAACAGGGAGAACTATGGCTACACCTTC
CASSKNRENYGYTF
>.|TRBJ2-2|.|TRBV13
TGTGCCAGCAGCTTAGGCAGCCCGAACACCGGGGAGCTGTTTTTT
CASSLGSPNTGELFF
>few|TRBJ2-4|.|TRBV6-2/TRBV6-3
TGTGCCAGCAGTCACGATTGGGGTGTTCAGTACTTC
CASSHDWGVQYF
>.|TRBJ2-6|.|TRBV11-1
TGTGCCAGCAGCTTCTCATCCAGGCCCAACTCTGGGGCCAACGTCCTGACTTTC
CASSFSSRPNSGANVLTF
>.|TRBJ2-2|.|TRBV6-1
TGTGCCAGCATCCCTAGGGGCACGGCAAATTCGAACACCGGGGAGCTGTTTTTT
CASIPRGTANSNTGELFF
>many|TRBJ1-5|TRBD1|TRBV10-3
TGTGCCATCAGTGAGTCGGGGGACAGGGGCAATCAGCCCCAGCATTTT
CAISESGDRGNQPQHF
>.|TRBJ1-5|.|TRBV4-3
TGCGCCAGCAGCCAAGACTCCGAGAGCAATCAGCCCCAGCATTTT
CASSQDSESNQPQHF
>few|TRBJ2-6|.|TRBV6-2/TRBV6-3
TGTGCCAGCAGTCCACTCTCGCAAGGGTCGGGGGCCAACGTCCTGACTTTC
CASSPLSQGSGANVLTF
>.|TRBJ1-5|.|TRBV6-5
TGTGCCAGCAGTTACTCGTATAGTCAGCCCCAGCATTTT
CASSYSYSQPQHF